The rows below give T cell receptor beta chains drawn from one sample of a study of CD8+ T cells in alopecia areata. Here immunoSEQ multiplex PCR was the method, and the copy in TCRdb shows in-frame clones only, minus some. The sample contains 150,000 or so clones, approximately 87% of which appear only once. Sequences were derived from CD8+ T cells sorted from blood, sampled at week 0. These receptors came from a human donor with alopecia areata. Both conserved end residues are part of each CDR3. The D gene is left open where the match is weak. Rows give clone size only sometimes, using once, few, many, or a class for an expanded clone.

d_gene	v_gene	abundance	j_gene	CDR3nt	CDR3aa
TRBD2	TRBV7-2	NA	TRBJ2-1	TGTGCCAGCAGCTCGGGGGGCAATGAGCAGTTCTTC	CASSSGGNEQFF
NA	TRBV27	few	TRBJ2-7	TGTGCCAGCAGTTCCCAACAGGACCTCCCCAGCGAGCAGTACTTC	CASSSQQDLPSEQYF
NA	TRBV6-6	NA	TRBJ2-7	TGTGCCAGCAGTTACATGGGGGTGGAGGACTACGAGCAGTACTTC	CASSYMGVEDYEQYF
TRBD2	TRBV6-1	NA	TRBJ2-5	TGTGCCAGCAGTCCGCCCGGGACTAGCAGGGAGACCCAGTACTTC	CASSPPGTSRETQYF
TRBD1	TRBV5-1	NA	TRBJ2-7	TGCGCCAGCAGCTTAGGACAGGGAGGATCCGGCGAGCAGTACTTC	CASSLGQGGSGEQYF
TRBD1	TRBV19	NA	TRBJ1-1	TGTGCCAGCATCAGGGGGCGCAGGTTGGACACTGAAGCTTTCTTT	CASIRGRRLDTEAFF
TRBD1	TRBV7-2	NA	TRBJ2-7	TGTGCCAGCAGCTTAGTTTTCCGCCGGGACAGGGGTTTATACGAGCAGTACTTC	CASSLVFRRDRGLYEQYF
NA	TRBV11-2	NA	TRBJ2-7	TGTGCCAGCGAAGGGGACGAGCAGTACTTC	CASEGDEQYF
TRBD2	TRBV5-4	NA	TRBJ2-1	TGTGCCAGCAGCTTGGCCGGTGGGCTAGCGGGCCATGAGCAGTTCTTC	CASSLAGGLAGHEQFF
NA	TRBV27	NA	TRBJ1-1	TGTGCCAGCAGTTTATCGATAGGGACCAACACTGAAGCTTTCTTT	CASSLSIGTNTEAFF
NA	TRBV5-1	NA	TRBJ2-1	TGCGCCAGCAGCTCGACGTCGGGGGACGTGCTGCAGTTCTTC	CASSSTSGDVLQFF
TRBD2	TRBV5-6	NA	TRBJ2-1	TGTGCTGGCGCCGGACTAGCGGACAATGAGCAGTTCTTC	CAGAGLADNEQFF
TRBD1	TRBV7-9	NA	TRBJ2-3	TGTGCCAGCATCGGGGACAGTAGCACAGATACGCAGTATTTT	CASIGDSSTDTQYF
TRBD1	TRBV6-4	NA	TRBJ2-1	TGTGCCAGCAGCCCGACAGGGAATGAGCAGTTCTTC	CASSPTGNEQFF
TRBD1	TRBV7-9	once	TRBJ2-3	TGTGCCAGCAGCGGGGACAGGGGAAGCCCAGATACGCAGTATTTT	CASSGDRGSPDTQYF
NA	TRBV29-1	once	TRBJ2-1	TGCAGCGTTGAAGAGGTCGTCGGTGAGCAGTTCTTC	CSVEEVVGEQFF
NA	TRBV6-6	NA	TRBJ2-3	TGTGCCAGCAAACTTTCTACGCGACGCACAGATACGCAGTATTTT	CASKLSTRRTDTQYF
NA	TRBV4-2	NA	TRBJ2-7	TGTGCCAGCAGCCTATACCTTCATGGGGCAGAGTTAGGATCCTACGAGCAGTACTTC	CASSLYLHGAELGSYEQYF
TRBD1	TRBV9	NA	TRBJ2-7	TGTGCCAGCAGCGCTACAGGGGGACCGTACTACGAGCAGTACTTC	CASSATGGPYYEQYF
NA	TRBV4-1	NA	TRBJ2-1	TGCGCCAGCAGCCAAGAGGGCACCTCCTACAATGAGCAGTTCTTC	CASSQEGTSYNEQFF
NA	TRBV5-1	NA	TRBJ1-1	TGCGCCAGCAGCTCCGGGACCTTGAACACTGAAGCTTTCTTT	CASSSGTLNTEAFF
TRBD1	TRBV6-1	NA	TRBJ2-7	TGTGCCAGCAGTGTTTTGACAGGGAACGAGCAGTACTTC	CASSVLTGNEQYF
NA	TRBV6-5	NA	TRBJ2-1	TGTGCCAGCAGTTTAGGGGACGGGCACAATGAGCAGTTCTTC	CASSLGDGHNEQFF
TRBD1	TRBV25-1	NA	TRBJ2-5	TGTGCCAGCAGTGAATGGACAGGACAAGAGACCCAGTACTTC	CASSEWTGQETQYF
NA	TRBV7-2	NA	TRBJ2-2	TGTGCCAGCAGCCAGTGGGCAGGGGCGAACACCGGGGAGCTGTTTTTT	CASSQWAGANTGELFF
TRBD2	TRBV7-8	NA	TRBJ2-3	TGTGCCAGCAGCCTGACCGGGACTAGCGGGAGGGCCGGATTAAGCACAGATACGCAGTATTTT	CASSLTGTSGRAGLSTDTQYF
TRBD1	TRBV27	NA	TRBJ2-7	TGTGCCAGCAGTTCGCTCCCGGGACAGGGGGACTACGAGCAGTACTTC	CASSSLPGQGDYEQYF
NA	TRBV27	NA	TRBJ2-7	TGTGCCAGCAGTTTGACAGAGACTTACGAGCAGTACTTC	CASSLTETYEQYF
NA	TRBV29-1	NA	TRBJ2-2	TGCAGCGTTGAAGTAAGGGGGGCGTACACCGGGGAGCTGTTTTTT	CSVEVRGAYTGELFF
NA	TRBV6-9	NA	TRBJ1-1	TGTGCCAGCAGTTACATGAACACTGAAGCTTTCTTT	CASSYMNTEAFF
TRBD1	TRBV27	once	TRBJ2-2	TGTGCCAGCAGCGGACAGGGGTCTGGCACCGGGGAGCTGTTTTTT	CASSGQGSGTGELFF
NA	TRBV25-1	NA	TRBJ1-1	TGTGCCAGCAGTGAGCCCTACTCAGATACTGAAGCTTTCTTT	CASSEPYSDTEAFF
TRBD2	TRBV29-1	NA	TRBJ2-2	TGCAGCGTTGATCGGGGACTAGCCGGGGAGCTGTTTTTT	CSVDRGLAGELFF
NA	TRBV30	NA	TRBJ2-1	TGTGCCTGGGGTGGGTTAGCTAAGTACTACAATGAGCAGTTCTTC	CAWGGLAKYYNEQFF
TRBD2	TRBV5-4	once	TRBJ2-7	TGTGCCAGCAGCTTGTCGGGGGGAAATGAGCAGTACTTC	CASSLSGGNEQYF
NA	TRBV7-9	NA	TRBJ2-1	TGTGCCAGCAGCCTATCTGAGAGCTCCTACAATGAGCAGTTCTTC	CASSLSESSYNEQFF
NA	TRBV5-6	NA	TRBJ2-3	TGTGCCAGCAGCTCAGGAGAGGACCCAATGGGCACAGATACGCAGTATTTT	CASSSGEDPMGTDTQYF
NA	TRBV6-6	NA	TRBJ1-1	TGTGCCAGCAGTAGGGGCGCGTACACTGAAGCTTTCTTT	CASSRGAYTEAFF
TRBD2	TRBV5-1	few	TRBJ2-1	TGCGCCAGCAGCTTCAGACTAGCGGGGGGCAGGTACAATGAGCAGTTCTTC	CASSFRLAGGRYNEQFF
NA	TRBV27	once	TRBJ1-1	TGTGCCAGCAGGTCAAACCTGAACACTGAAGCTTTCTTT	CASRSNLNTEAFF
TRBD1	TRBV6-6	NA	TRBJ2-7	TGTGCCAGCAGTCTTCTCGGGACAGGGGAGTACGAGCAGTACTTC	CASSLLGTGEYEQYF
NA	TRBV7-9	NA	TRBJ1-2	TGTGCCAGCAGCTACCTACAGGAAACCTTTAACTATGGCTACACCTTC	CASSYLQETFNYGYTF
NA	TRBV19	once	TRBJ1-2	TGTGCCAGTAGTCCCACAGGCTATGGCTACACCTTC	CASSPTGYGYTF
NA	TRBV5-1	NA	TRBJ2-7	TGCGCCAGCAGCCCGTACGGGGGTTCCTACGAGCAGTACTTC	CASSPYGGSYEQYF
NA	TRBV25-1	NA	TRBJ2-3	TGTGCCAGCAGTGAATGGGCCACCTCACTTCCCACAGATACGCAGTATTTT	CASSEWATSLPTDTQYF
NA	TRBV4-1	NA	TRBJ2-7	TGCGCCAGCAGCCGGGGACGGCAGGAGGATTACGAGCAGTACTTC	CASSRGRQEDYEQYF
TRBD1	TRBV9	NA	TRBJ2-5	TGTGCCAGCAGCGTAGCGGGGACAGCTCAAGAGACCCAGTACTTC	CASSVAGTAQETQYF
NA	TRBV4-1	NA	TRBJ2-7	TGCGCCAGCAGCCAAGGTACGGGGCCATACTACGAGCAGTACTTC	CASSQGTGPYYEQYF
NA	TRBV30	few	TRBJ2-7	TGTGCCTGGAGTGAGTCGATCGAGCAGTACTTC	CAWSESIEQYF
NA	TRBV30	NA	TRBJ2-7	TGTGCCTGGAGTCCAGGGGTGCTTACTGGCGAGCAGTACTTC	CAWSPGVLTGEQYF
NA	TRBV4-1	NA	TRBJ2-3	TGCGCCAGCAGCCAGGGGTATGGCACAGATACGCAGTATTTT	CASSQGYGTDTQYF
NA	TRBV29-1	NA	TRBJ1-4	TGCAGCGTTGAAGTGGGTACCTCCGAACTGTTTTTT	CSVEVGTSELFF
NA	TRBV2	few	TRBJ1-1	TGTGCCACGCAGGGGCCACGTACTGAAGCTTTCTTT	CATQGPRTEAFF
NA	TRBV4-1	once	TRBJ2-4	TGCGCCAGCAGCGTCCTCGATCCCCAGATAATAGCCAAAAACATTCAGTACTTC	CASSVLDPQIIAKNIQYF
NA	TRBV30	NA	TRBJ1-1	TGTGCCTGGGACCGAGGGGTAGGGAACACTGAAGCTTTCTTT	CAWDRGVGNTEAFF
NA	TRBV6-1	NA	TRBJ1-2	TGTGCCAGCACTGGGGGGCGGGGTGGCTACACCTTC	CASTGGRGGYTF
TRBD2	TRBV7-2	NA	TRBJ2-1	TGTGCCAGCAGCTTAGCGTATAGCGGGCCTCTGAGCTCCTACAATGAGCAGTTCTTC	CASSLAYSGPLSSYNEQFF
TRBD1	TRBV5-1	NA	TRBJ2-1	TGCGCCAGCAGCGACAGGGCCGATGAGCAGTTCTTC	CASSDRADEQFF
TRBD2	TRBV29-1	few	TRBJ2-1	TGCAGCGTCCTAGCGGCTTACAATGAGCAGTTCTTC	CSVLAAYNEQFF